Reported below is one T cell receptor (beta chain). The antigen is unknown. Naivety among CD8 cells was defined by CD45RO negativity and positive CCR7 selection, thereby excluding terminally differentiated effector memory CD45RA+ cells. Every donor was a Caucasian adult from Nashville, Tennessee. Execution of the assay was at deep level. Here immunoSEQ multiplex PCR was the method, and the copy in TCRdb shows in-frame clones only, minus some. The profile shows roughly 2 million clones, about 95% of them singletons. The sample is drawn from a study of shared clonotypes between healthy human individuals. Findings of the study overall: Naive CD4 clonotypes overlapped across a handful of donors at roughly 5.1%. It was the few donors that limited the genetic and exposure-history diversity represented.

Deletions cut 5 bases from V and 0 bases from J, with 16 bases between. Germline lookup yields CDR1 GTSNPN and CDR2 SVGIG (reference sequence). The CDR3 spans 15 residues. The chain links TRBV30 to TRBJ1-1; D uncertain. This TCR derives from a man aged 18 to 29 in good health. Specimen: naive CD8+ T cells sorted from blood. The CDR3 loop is CAWGISGLMNTEAFF. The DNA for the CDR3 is TGTGCCTGGGGGATTTCTGGGCTAATGAACACTGAAGCTTTCTTT.